The clone carrying this T cell receptor beta chain was observed a few times. Germline CDR1 is SGHTA and CDR2 is FQGNSA. This CDR3 spans 14 amino acids. V shed 5 bases and J shed 4 bases, with 12 bases lying between them. This sample is part of a study of cytomegalovirus exposure and HLA in healthy donors. Overall study: Early release data held tens of millions of unique TCRs from HLA-typed donors. Falling in the Caucasian-associated ancestry cluster were roughly 80% of approximately 410 genotyped donors.

With 60 Vbeta and 13 Jbeta primers, the PCR was carried out. TCRdb's copy holds only in-frame clones and misses some; the assay was immunoSEQ multiplex PCR. The data contain roughly 150,000 clones, about 75% of them seen just once; the ten biggest clones take up roughly 4%. The sequenced sample was PBMCs. The chain carries TRBV7-2 and TRBJ1-5, with D tentatively TRBD1 (6 bases). This receptor was taken from a man aged 60 to 69 in good health and CMV-seronegative. The CDR3 nucleotides read TGTGCCAGCAGCCCTCAGGGGTCGAATCAGCCCCAGCATTTT. This encodes CASSPQGSNQPQHF.